This T cell receptor beta chain was obtained from a study of shared clonotypes between healthy human individuals (dated by TCRdb to 2018 to 2021). Regarding the research as a whole: A couple of women and a few men aged 18 to 49 years were included in the cohort. Blood TCR repertoires of about 5 healthy adults were deeply sequenced to estimate repertoire size and the extent of clonotype sharing between individuals. Different laboratories and diverse techniques were used to prepare libraries and sequence TCR repertoires, to increase sequencing depth and limit assay-specific biases. Per donor, leukapheresis produced somewhere between about 0.9 and 9 billion PBMCs. What the research found in general, with its limitations: The small number of donors limited the genetic and exposure-history diversity represented. Sampling was restricted to blood, and TCR repertoires in tissues likely differ from the TCR repertoires found in blood. Based on pairwise subsampling, the degree of clonotype sharing among donors was expected to be affected by sequencing depth.

Using the deep immunoSEQ assay, multiplex PCR amplified TCR CDR3 regions from genomic DNA. Extracted genomic DNA from each cell subset was spread evenly across all wells of several immunoSEQ 96-well plates, with each plate serving as a replicate. For unsorted PBMC, approximately 290 ng genomic DNA, equal to tens of thousands of T cell genomes, was loaded into each replicate PCR. Unsorted PBMC genomic DNA was sequenced across ten immunoSEQ deep assay plates. The purified libraries were quantified using a Qubit 3.0 fluorometer, sized with a Bioanalyzer 2100, and then quantified again using the KAPA Library Quantification kit. Each immunoSEQ 96-well plate was sequenced on its own single-read 150-cycle Illumina NextSeq 550 flow cell. The paper's processing steps were these. Because only junctional sequences without quality scores were contained in the immunoSEQ output, filtering matching that applied to full-length reads could not be performed. Sequences were annotated with PyIR, a Python wrapper for IgBLAST v1.9, and V/J genes and CDR3 were assigned using IMGT germline references. Any read was removed if the V/J assignment was weak (E-value above 1e-6), the CDR3 was missing, or the read contained stop codons, out-of-frame junctions, or ambiguous translated residues. A V3J clonotype was defined by an identical inferred V gene, J gene, and CDR3 amino acid sequence. The percentage overlap between two repertoires was calculated by dividing the number of shared unique clonotypes by the size of the smaller repertoire. Richness of each repertoire was evaluated using RTK rarefaction, the Chao1 estimator, and Recon v2.1 estimates of unobserved clonotypes. Sourced from immuneACCESS, this table was stored by TCRdb with only in-frame sequences that have V and J called. A share of the clones is absent; for the studies checked, an unresolved V gene accounts for under half, and the remainder has no known explanation. The DNA gave D and trimming, while V, J and clone size come from that table. The sample table contains 450,000 to 500,000 clones; only one count was recorded for around 80% of them. The biggest ten clones account for 10% to 15% of the sample.

CDR1 and CDR2 are drawn from the germline V gene (reference sequence): SGHNT, YYREEE. From the cysteine through the phenylalanine, the CDR3 covers 14 amino acids. The entry retains the CDR3 DNA only, 42 bases that are in frame from base 1. V is reduced by 2 bases and J by 0 bases, leaving a spacing of 8 bases between them. Donors were healthy HIV-negative adults with no recently reported acute infections or vaccinations. All donors were Caucasian adults living in Nashville, Tennessee, USA. For unsorted samples, approximately 81 million PBMCs were counted, and genomic DNA was extracted using the QIAamp DNA Blood Mini kit. Blood was obtained by leukapheresis, after which PBMCs were separated by Ficoll-Histopaque density gradient centrifugation and cryopreserved in liquid nitrogen vapor phase. Turning to this clone: Its antigen specificity is not known. Base-call qualities are not available, and no considerably larger clone is one nucleotide away.

The sequencing sample was made of PBMCs. The receptor chain draws on TRBV5-4 and TRBJ2-5; the D gene is perhaps TRBD2, on 6 matching bases. This receptor was obtained from a woman aged 40-49 years in good health. Some clones in this sample may be carry-over from other donors' samples. The CDR3 corresponds to CASSLPGDQETQYF. DNA sequence: TGTGCCAGCAGCTTACCGGGGGACCAAGAGACCCAGTACTTC.